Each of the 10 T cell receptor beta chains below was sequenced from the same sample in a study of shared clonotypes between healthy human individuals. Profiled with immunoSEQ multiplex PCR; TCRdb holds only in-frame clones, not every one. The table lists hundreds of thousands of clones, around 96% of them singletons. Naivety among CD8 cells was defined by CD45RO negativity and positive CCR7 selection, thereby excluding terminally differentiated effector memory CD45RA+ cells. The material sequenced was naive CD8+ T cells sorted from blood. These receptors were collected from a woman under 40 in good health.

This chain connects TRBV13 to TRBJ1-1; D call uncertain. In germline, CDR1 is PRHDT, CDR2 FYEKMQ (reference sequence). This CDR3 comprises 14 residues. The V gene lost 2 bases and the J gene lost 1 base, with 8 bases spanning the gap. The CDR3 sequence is CASSLQNTNTEAFF. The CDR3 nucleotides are TGTGCCAGCAGCTTACAAAACACGAACACTGAAGCTTTCTTT.

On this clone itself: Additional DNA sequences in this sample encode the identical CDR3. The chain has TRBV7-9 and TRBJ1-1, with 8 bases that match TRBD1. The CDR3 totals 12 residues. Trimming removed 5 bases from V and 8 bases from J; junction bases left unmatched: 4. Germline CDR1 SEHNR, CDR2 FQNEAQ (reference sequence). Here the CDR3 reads CASSPGGAEAFF. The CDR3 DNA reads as TGTGCCAGCAGCCCAGGGGGCGCGGAAGCTTTCTTT.

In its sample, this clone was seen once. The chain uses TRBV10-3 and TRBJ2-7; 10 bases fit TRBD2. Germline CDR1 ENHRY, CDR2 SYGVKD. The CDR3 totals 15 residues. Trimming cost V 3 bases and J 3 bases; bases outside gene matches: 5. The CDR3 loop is CAISELAGQGYEQYF. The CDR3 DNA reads TGTGCCATCAGTGAACTAGCGGGACAAGGCTACGAGCAGTACTTC.

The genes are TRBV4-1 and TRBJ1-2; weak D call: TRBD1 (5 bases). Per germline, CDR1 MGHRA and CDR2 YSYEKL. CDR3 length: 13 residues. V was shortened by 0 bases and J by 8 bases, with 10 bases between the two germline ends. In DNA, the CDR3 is TGCGCCAGCAGCCAAGAGCGGGGCGAAGGCTACACCTTC. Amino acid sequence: CASSQERGEGYTF.

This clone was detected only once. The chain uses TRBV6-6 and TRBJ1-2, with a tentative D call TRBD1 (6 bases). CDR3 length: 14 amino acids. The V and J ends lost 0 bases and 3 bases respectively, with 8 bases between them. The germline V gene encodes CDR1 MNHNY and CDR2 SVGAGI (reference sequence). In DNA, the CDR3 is TGTGCCAGCAGTTACTCGGACAGACACTATGGCTACACCTTC. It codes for CASSYSDRHYGYTF.

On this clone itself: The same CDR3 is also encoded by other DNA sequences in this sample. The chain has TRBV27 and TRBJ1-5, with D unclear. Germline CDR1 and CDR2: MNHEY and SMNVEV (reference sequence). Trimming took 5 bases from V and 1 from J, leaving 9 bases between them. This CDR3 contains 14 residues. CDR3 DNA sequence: TGTGCCAGCAGTCTGAGGGCGAGCAATCAGCCCCAGCATTTT. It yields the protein CASSLRASNQPQHF.

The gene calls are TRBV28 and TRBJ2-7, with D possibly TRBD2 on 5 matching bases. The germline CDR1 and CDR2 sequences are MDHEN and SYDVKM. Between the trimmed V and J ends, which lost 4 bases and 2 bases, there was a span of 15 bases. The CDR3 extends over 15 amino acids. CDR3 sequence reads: CASSSWTDRPYEQYF. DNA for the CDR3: TGTGCCAGCAGTTCCTGGACTGACCGCCCCTACGAGCAGTACTTC.

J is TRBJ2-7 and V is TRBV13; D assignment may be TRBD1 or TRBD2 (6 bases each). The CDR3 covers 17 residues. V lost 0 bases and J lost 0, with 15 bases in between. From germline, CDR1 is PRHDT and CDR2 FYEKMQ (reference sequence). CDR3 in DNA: TGTGCCAGCAGCTTAGGCCTAGGGGGGCAAAGCTCCTACGAGCAGTACTTC. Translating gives CASSLGLGGQSSYEQYF. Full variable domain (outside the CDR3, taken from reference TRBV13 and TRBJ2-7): AAGVIQSPRHLIKEKRETATLKCYPIPRHDTVYWYQQGPGQDPQFLISFYEKMQSDKGSIPDRFSAQQFSDYHSELNMSSLELGDSALYFCASSLGLGGQSSYEQYFGPGTRLTVT.

The CDR3 nucleotides read TGTGCCTGGAGCTCACCCACCCACCAGGGGGCGAAGTTTTCTGGCTACACCTTC. This codes for CAWSSPTHQGAKFSGYTF. The chain combines TRBV30 with TRBJ1-2; the match to TRBD1 covers 8 bases. The CDR3 consists of 18 residues. Germline V gene sequence: CDR1 GTSNPN, CDR2 SVGIG (reference sequence). J lost 7 bases, V lost 3 bases, and 22 bases had no gene match.

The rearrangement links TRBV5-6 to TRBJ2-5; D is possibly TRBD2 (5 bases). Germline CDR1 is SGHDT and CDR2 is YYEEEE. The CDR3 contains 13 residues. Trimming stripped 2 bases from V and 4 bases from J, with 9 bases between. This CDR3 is CASSFSSRETQYF. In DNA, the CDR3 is TGTGCCAGCAGCTTCTCTAGCAGAGAGACCCAGTACTTC. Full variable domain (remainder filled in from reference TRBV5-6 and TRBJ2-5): DAGVTQSPTHLIKTRGQQVTLRCSPKSGHDTVSWYQQALGQGPQFIFQYYEEEERQRGNFPDRFSGHQFPNYSSELNVNALLLGDSALYLCASSFSSRETQYFGPGTRLLVL.